This T cell receptor beta chain was retrieved from a study of blood T cell repertoires in COVID-19. Germline CDR1 reads SGHRS; CDR2 reads YFSETQ. J gave up 3 bases and V 9 bases, and 7 bases lay outside the gene matches. The CDR3 has 13 residues. Clones were read by immunoSEQ multiplex PCR, and TCRdb kept only the in-frame ones, dropping some. The sample shows 90,000 to 120,000 clones, 89% of them seen only once. Material for sequencing was peripheral blood. V and J are TRBV5-1 and TRBJ2-5, with TRBD1 matching over 8 bases. This clonotype was obtained from a man aged 35 to 55 with active or convalescent COVID-19. CDR3 sequence: CATSSGGKETQYF. In nucleotides, the CDR3 is TGCGCCACATCCTCAGGGGGCAAAGAGACCCAGTACTTC.